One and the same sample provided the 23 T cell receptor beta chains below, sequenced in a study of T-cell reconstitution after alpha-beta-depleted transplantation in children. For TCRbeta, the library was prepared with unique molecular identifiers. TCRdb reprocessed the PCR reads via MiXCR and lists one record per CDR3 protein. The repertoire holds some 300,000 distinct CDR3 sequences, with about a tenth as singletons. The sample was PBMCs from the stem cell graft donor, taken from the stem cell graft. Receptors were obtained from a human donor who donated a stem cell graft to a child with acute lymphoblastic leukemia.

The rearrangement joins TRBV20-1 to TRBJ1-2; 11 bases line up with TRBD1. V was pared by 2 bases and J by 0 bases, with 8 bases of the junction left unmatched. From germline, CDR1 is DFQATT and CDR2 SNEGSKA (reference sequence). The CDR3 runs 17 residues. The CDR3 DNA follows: TGCAGTGCTAGACCCGCCGGGACAGGGGGAACTAACTATGGCTACACCTTC. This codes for CSARPAGTGGTNYGYTF.

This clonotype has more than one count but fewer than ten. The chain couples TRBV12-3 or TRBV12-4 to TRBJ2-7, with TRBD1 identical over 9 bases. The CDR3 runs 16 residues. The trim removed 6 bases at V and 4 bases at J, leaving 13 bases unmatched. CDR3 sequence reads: CASSLEFQGQGYEQYF. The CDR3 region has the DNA TGTGCCAGCAGCCTCGAGTTCCAGGGACAGGGATACGAGCAGTACTTC.

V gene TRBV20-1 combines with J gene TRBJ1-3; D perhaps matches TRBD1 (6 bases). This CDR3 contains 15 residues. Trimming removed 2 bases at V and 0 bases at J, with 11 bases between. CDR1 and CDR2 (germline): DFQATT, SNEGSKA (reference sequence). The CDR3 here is CSARQGIGSGNTIYF. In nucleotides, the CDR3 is TGCAGTGCTAGACAGGGGATCGGCTCTGGAAACACCATATATTTT.

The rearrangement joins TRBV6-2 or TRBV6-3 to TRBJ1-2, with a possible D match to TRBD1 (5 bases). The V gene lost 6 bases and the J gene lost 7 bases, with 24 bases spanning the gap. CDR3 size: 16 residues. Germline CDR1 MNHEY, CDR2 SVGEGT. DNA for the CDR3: TGTGCCAGCAGCCGCGATCACAGGAACTATGGTGGTGGCTACACCTTC. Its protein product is CASSRDHRNYGGGYTF.

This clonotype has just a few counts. The CDR3 coding sequence is TGCAGTGCTGAGGACAACCTCAACAATGAGCAGTTCTTC. Its translation is CSAEDNLNNEQFF. This chain links TRBV20-1 with TRBJ2-1; D is perhaps TRBD1 (5 bases). Germline V gives CDR1 DFQATT, CDR2 SNEGSKA (reference sequence). The V gene lost 5 bases and the J gene lost 5 bases, with 13 bases spanning the gap. The length of the CDR3 is 13 residues.

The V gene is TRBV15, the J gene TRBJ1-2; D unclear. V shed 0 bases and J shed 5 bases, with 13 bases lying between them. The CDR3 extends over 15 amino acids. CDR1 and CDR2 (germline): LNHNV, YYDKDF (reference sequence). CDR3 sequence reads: CATSRDIGRAYGYTF. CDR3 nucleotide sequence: TGTGCCACCAGCAGAGATATTGGGAGGGCGTATGGCTACACCTTC.

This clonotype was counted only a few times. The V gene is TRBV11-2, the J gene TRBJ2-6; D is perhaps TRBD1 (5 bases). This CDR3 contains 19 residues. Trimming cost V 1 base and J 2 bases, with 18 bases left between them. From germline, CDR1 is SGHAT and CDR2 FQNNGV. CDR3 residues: CASSLVSWGRRAGANVLTF. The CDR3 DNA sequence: TGTGCCAGCAGCTTAGTGTCTTGGGGCAGAAGGGCTGGGGCCAACGTCCTGACTTTC.

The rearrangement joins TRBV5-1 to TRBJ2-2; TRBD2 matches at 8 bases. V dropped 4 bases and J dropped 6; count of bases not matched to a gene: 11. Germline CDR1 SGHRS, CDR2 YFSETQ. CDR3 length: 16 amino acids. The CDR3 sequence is CASSRTSWSIAGELFF. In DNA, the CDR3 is TGCGCCAGCAGCCGGACTAGCTGGAGTATAGCCGGGGAGCTGTTTTTT. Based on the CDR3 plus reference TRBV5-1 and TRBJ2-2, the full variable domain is KAGVTQTPRYLIKTRGQQVTLSCSPISGHRSVSWYQQTPGQGLQFLFEYFSETQRNKGNFPGRFSGRQFSNSRSEMNVSTLELGDSALYLCASSRTSWSIAGELFFGEGSRLTVL.

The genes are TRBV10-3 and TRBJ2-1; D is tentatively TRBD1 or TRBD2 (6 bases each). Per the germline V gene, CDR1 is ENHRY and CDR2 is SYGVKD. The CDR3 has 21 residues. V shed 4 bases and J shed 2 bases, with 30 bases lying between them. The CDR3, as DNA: TGTGCCATCAGTGCCGTTCCCGGGGGCAGGGAAAGGGAAAGAACCTACAATGAGCAGTTCTTC. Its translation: CAISAVPGGRERERTYNEQFF.

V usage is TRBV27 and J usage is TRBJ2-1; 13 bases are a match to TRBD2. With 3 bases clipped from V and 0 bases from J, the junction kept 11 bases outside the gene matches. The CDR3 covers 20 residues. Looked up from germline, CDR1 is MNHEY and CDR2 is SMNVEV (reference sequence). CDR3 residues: CASSLTGTSGIGSSYNEQFF. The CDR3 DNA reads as TGTGCCAGCAGTTTGACCGGGACTAGCGGGATTGGGAGCTCCTACAATGAGCAGTTCTTC.

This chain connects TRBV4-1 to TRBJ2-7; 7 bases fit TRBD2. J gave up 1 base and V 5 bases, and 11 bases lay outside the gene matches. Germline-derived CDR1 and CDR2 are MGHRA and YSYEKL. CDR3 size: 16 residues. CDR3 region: CASSFPTSGDSYEQYF. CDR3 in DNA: TGCGCCAGCAGCTTCCCCACGAGCGGGGATTCCTACGAGCAGTACTTC.

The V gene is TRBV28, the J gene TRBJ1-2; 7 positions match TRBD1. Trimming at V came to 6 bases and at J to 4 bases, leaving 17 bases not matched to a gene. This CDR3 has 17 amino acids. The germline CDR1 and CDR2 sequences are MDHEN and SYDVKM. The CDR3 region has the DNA TGTGCCAGCAGAACGACAGGGTACAAGGAAAAGGGCTATGGCTACACCTTC. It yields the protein CASRTTGYKEKGYGYTF.

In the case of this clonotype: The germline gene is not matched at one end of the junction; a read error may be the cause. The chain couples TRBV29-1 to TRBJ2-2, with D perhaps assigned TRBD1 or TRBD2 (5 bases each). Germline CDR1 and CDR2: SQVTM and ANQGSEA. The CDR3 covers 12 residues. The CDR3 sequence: CTADSQGSGELF. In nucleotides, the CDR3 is TGCACCGCAGACAGCCAGGGTTCCGGGGAGCTGTTT.

CDR3 protein: CASSPYGQGSGANVLTF. The CDR3 nucleotides read TGTGCCAGCAGCCCTTACGGACAGGGATCTGGGGCCAACGTCCTGACTTTC. J is TRBJ2-6 and V is TRBV14; the match to TRBD1 covers 8 bases. V lost 4 bases and J lost 1; bases outside the gene matches: 6. The germline gives CDR1 SGHDN, CDR2 FVKESK. This CDR3 has 17 amino acids.

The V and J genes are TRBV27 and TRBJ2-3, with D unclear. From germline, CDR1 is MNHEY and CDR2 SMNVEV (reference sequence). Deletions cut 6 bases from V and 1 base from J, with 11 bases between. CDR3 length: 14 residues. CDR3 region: CASSKPPRTDTQYF. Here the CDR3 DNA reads TGTGCCAGCAGCAAGCCCCCTCGCACAGATACGCAGTATTTT.

The CDR3 is CASSLAGAGSTDTQYF. The CDR3 DNA follows: TGTGCCAGCAGCTTAGCGGGGGCGGGGAGCACAGATACGCAGTATTTT. This chain uses TRBV7-6 with TRBJ2-3; D assignment may be TRBD1 or TRBD2 (6 bases each). Deletions cut 0 bases from V and 0 bases from J, with 10 bases between. Germline assignment: CDR1 SGHVS and CDR2 FNYEAQ. This CDR3 spans 16 amino acids.

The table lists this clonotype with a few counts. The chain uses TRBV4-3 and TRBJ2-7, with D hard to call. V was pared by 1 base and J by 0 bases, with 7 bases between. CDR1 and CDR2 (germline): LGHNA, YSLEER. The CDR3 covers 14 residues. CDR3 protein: CASSQGHASYEQYF. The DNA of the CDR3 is TGCGCCAGCAGCCAAGGGCATGCCTCCTACGAGCAGTACTTC.

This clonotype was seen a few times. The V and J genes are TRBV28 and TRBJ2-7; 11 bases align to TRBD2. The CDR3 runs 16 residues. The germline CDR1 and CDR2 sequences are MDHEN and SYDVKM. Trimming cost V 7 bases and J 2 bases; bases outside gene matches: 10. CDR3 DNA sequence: TGTGCCAGCAAAAATCTAGCGGGAGGACCTACCTACGAGCAGTACTTC. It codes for CASKNLAGGPTYEQYF.

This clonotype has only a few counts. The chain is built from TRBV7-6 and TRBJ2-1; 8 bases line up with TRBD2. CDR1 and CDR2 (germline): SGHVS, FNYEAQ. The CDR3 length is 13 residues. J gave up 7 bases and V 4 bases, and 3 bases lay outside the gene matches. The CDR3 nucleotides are TGTGCCAGCAGCTACCCTAGCGGGAATGAGCAGTTCTTC. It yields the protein CASSYPSGNEQFF.

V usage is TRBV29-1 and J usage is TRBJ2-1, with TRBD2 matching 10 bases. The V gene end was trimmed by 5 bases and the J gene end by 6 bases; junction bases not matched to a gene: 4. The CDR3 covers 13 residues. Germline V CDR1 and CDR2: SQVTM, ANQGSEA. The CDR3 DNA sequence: TGCAGCGTTCTAGCGGGAGTTGGCAATGAGCAGTTCTTC. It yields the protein CSVLAGVGNEQFF.

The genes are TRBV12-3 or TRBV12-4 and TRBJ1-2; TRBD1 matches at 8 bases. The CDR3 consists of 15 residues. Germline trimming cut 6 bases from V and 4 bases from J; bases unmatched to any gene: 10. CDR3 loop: CASSHRDRRFYGYTF. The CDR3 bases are TGTGCCAGCAGCCACCGGGACAGGAGATTCTATGGCTACACCTTC.

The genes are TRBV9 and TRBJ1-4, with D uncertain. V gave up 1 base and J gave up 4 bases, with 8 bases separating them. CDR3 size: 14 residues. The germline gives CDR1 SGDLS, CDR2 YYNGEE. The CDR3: CASSVNPGNEKLFF. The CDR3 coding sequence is TGTGCCAGCAGCGTAAATCCGGGTAATGAAAAACTGTTTTTT.

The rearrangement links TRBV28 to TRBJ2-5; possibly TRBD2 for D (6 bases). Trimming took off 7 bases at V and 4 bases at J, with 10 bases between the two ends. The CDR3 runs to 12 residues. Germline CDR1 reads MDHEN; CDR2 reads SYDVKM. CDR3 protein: CASTQAGETQYF. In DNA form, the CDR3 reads TGTGCCAGCACCCAAGCGGGAGAGACCCAGTACTTC.